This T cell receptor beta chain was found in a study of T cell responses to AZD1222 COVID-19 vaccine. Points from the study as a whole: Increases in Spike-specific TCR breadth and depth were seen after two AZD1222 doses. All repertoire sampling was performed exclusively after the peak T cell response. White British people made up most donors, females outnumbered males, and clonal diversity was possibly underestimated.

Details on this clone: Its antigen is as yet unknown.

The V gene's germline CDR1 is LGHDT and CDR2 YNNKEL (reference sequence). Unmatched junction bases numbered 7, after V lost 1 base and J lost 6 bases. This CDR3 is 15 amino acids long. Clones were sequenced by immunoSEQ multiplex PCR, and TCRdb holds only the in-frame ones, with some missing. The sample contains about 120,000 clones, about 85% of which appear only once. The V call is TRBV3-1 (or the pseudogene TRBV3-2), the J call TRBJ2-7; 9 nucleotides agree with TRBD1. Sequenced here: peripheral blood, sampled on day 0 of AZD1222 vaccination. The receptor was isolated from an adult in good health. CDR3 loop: CASSQATGGPSEQYF. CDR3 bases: TGTGCCAGCAGCCAAGCGACAGGGGGTCCATCCGAGCAGTACTTC.